This T cell receptor beta chain is from a study of neurological immune-mediated disorders. TCRdb fed the 5' RACE reads into MiXCR, producing one record per CDR3 protein. Among about 59,000 distinct CDR3 sequences, 24% were seen once, and the ten largest hold 4.6%. This clonotype was recorded many times. Its antigen is still unknown. Study observations and caveats: Multiple sclerosis, the disease with the least TCR clonal expansion, fell below healthy controls, whereas HTLV-1-associated myelopathy showed the most.

Time point in this sample: technical triplicate 2. Unsorted libraries were prepared from 2 million PBMCs held at -80 C. Per the germline V gene, CDR1 is DFQATT and CDR2 is SNEGSKA (reference sequence). J lost 5 bases, V lost 3 bases, and 7 bases had no gene match. The CDR3 has 14 residues. Sequencing was performed on PBMCs. The sequence derives from a man between 60 and 75 years old with HTLV-1-associated myelopathy (HAM/TSP). V usage is TRBV20-1 and J usage is TRBJ2-3; TRBD2 agrees at 8 bases. The CDR3: CSASPGRVKDTQYF. In DNA, the CDR3 is TGCAGTGCTAGCCCCGGGAGGGTGAAAGATACGCAGTATTTT.